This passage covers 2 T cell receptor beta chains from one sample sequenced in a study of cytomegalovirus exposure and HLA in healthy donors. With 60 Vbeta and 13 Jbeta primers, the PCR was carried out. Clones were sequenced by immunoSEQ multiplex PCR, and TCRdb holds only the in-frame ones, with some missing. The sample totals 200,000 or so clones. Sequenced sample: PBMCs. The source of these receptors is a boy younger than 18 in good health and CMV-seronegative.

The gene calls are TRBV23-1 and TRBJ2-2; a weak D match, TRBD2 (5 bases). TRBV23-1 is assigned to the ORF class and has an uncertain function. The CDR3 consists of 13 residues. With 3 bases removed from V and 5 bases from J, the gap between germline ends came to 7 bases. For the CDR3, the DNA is TGCGCCAGCAGTCACCGGGGAACCGGGGAGCTGTTTTTT. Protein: CASSHRGTGELFF.

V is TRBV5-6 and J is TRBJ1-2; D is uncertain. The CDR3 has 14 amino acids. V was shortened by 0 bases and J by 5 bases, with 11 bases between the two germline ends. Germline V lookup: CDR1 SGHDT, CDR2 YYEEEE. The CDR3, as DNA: TGTGCCAGCAGCTTGGCGGGGAGGCCTTATGGCTACACCTTC. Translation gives CASSLAGRPYGYTF.